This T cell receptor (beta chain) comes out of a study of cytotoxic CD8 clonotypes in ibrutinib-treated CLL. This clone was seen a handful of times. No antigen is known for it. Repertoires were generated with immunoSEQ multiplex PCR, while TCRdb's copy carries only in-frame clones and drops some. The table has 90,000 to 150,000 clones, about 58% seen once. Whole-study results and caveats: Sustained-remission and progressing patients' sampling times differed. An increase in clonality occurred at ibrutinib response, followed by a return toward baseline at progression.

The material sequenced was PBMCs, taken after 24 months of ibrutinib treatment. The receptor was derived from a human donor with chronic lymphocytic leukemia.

The CDR3 reads CASSLLEVQYF. The DNA of the CDR3 is TGTGCCAGCAGCCTTCTTGAGGTCCAGTACTTC. The chain is built from TRBV4-2 and TRBJ2-5; D gene uncertain. The CDR3 runs to 11 residues. The germline V and J ends were trimmed by 4 bases and 10 bases, with 10 bases remaining between them. Germline V CDR1 and CDR2: LGHNA, YNFKEQ.